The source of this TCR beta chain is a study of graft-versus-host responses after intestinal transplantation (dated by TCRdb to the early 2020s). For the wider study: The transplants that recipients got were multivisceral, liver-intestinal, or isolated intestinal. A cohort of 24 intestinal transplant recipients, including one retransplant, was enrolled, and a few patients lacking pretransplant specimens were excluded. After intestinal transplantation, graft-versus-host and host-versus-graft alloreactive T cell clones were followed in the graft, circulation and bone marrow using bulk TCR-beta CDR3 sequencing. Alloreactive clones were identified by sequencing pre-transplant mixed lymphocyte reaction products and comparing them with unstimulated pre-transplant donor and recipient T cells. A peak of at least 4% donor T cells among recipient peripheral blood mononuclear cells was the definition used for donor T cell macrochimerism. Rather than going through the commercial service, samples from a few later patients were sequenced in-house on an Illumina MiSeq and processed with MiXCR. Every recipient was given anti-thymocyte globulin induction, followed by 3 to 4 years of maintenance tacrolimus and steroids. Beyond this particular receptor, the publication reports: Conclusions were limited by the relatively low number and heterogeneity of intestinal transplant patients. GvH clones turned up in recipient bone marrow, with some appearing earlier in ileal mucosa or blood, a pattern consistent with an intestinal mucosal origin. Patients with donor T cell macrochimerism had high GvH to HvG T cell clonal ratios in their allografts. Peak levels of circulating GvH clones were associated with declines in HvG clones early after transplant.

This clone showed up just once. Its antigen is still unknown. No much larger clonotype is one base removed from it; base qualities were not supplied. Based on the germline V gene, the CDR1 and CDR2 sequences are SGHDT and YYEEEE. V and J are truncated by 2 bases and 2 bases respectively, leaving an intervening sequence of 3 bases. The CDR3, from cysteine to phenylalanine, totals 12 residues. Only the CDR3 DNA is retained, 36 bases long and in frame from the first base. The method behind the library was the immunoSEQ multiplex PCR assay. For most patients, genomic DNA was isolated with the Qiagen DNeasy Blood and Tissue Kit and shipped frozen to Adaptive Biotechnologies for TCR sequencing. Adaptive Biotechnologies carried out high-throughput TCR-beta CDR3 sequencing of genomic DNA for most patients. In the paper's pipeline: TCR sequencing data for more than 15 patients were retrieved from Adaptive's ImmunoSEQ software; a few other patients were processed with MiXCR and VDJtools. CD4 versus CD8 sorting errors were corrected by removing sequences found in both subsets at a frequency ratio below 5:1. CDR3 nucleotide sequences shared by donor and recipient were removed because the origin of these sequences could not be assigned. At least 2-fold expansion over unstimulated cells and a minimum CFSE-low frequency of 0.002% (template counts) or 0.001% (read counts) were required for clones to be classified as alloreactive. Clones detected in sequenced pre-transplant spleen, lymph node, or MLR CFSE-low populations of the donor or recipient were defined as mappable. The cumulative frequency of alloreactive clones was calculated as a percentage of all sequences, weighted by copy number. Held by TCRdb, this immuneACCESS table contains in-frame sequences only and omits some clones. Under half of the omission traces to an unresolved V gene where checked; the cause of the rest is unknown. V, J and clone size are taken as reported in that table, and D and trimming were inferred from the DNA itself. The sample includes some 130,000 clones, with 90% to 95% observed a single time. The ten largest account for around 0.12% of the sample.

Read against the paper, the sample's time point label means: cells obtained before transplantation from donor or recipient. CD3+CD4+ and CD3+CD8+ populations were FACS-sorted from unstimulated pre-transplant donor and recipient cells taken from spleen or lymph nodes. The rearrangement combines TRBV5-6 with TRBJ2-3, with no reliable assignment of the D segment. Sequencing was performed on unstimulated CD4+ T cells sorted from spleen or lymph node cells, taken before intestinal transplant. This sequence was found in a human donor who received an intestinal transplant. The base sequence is TGTGCCAGCAGCTTATACACAGATACGCAGTATTTT. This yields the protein CASSLYTDTQYF.